Shown below are 25 T cell receptor beta chains from a single sample sequenced in a study of blood T cells in healthy people across ages (dated by TCRdb to about 2015). Libraries were constructed by 5' RACE. The reads were generated on an Illumina HiSeq 2500. A second roughly 6 to 12 cycle PCR used a sample-barcoded 5' primer and a J-beta primer mix. Using fastp at Q25 and MiXCR, TCRdb reprocessed the public reads and kept productive beta chains. Every CDR3 protein is listed once, alongside the most common genes and DNA of its rows. Counted in this sample were some 710,000 distinct CDR3 sequences; about 20% of them appeared once. 22% of the sample rests with the top ten. Sequenced input: blood. Receptors were obtained from a man aged 70 or older in good health.

The J gene is TRBJ2-5, the V gene TRBV20-1; D possibly corresponds to TRBD2 (6 bases). The germline CDR1 and CDR2 sequences are DFQATT and SNEGSKA (reference sequence). The CDR3 is 14 residues long. V was trimmed by 6 bases and J by 4 bases, leaving 18 bases between them. CDR3 region: CSARQRGVGETQYF. CDR3 sequence (DNA): TGCAGTGCCCGACAGCGCGGGGTAGGAGAGACCCAGTACTTC.

This clonotype has more than one count but fewer than ten. This rearrangement joins TRBV14 to TRBJ2-1, with D perhaps being TRBD1 or TRBD2 (5 bases each). The CDR3 contains 18 residues. Per the germline V gene, CDR1 is SGHDN and CDR2 is FVKESK. The V end lost 1 base, the J end lost 6 bases, and 22 bases lay between the germline ends. The CDR3 region has the DNA TGTGCCAGCAGCCAAGCGGGACCGTATACCCGTCCCGGCAATGAGCAGTTCTTC. It translates to CASSQAGPYTRPGNEQFF.

The chain couples TRBV7-2 to TRBJ2-4, with TRBD1 matching over 7 bases. The CDR3 has 15 residues. From germline, CDR1 is SGHTA and CDR2 FQGNSA. V was pared by 2 bases and J by 3 bases, with 4 bases of the junction left unmatched. The CDR3 is CASSLRQGVKNIQYF. The CDR3 region has the DNA TGTGCCAGCAGCTTAAGACAGGGCGTCAAAAACATTCAGTACTTC.

The sample holds many counts of this clonotype. This chain joins TRBV12-3 or TRBV12-4 and TRBJ2-7; 7 bases fit TRBD1. The length of the CDR3 is 19 residues. V dropped 4 bases and J dropped 4; count of bases not matched to a gene: 22. CDR3 DNA: TGTGCCAGCAGTTCCCGACCGCCGACAGGGTGGTTTAAGGGATACGAGCAGTACTTC. It codes for CASSSRPPTGWFKGYEQYF.

The chain carries TRBV3-1 and TRBJ2-3; a possible D gene is TRBD2 (6 bases). V lost 2 bases and J lost 4, with 13 bases in between. The CDR3 length is 15 residues. Germline CDR1 LGHDT, CDR2 YNNKEL (reference sequence). The CDR3: CASSQMITSSDTQYF. The CDR3 nucleotides read TGTGCCAGCAGCCAAATGATCACTAGCTCAGATACGCAGTATTTT.

The chain employs TRBV7-9 and TRBJ1-5; D is possibly TRBD1 (5 bases). Germline V lookup: CDR1 SEHNR, CDR2 FQNEAQ (reference sequence). The CDR3 consists of 18 residues. The germline V and J ends were trimmed by 4 bases and 0 bases, with 19 bases remaining between them. The DNA of the CDR3 is TGTGCCAGCAGCTCAACGCTCGGGGCAGCTTATAGCAATCAGCCCCAGCATTTT. Translating it yields CASSSTLGAAYSNQPQHF.

The V gene is TRBV5-1, the J gene TRBJ1-2; tentative D call: TRBD1 (6 bases). The V gene's germline CDR1 is SGHRS and CDR2 YFSETQ. The CDR3 totals 15 residues. V dropped 3 bases and J dropped 2 bases, with 14 bases sitting between them. This CDR3 is CASSSERTDNYGYTF. CDR3 sequence (DNA): TGCGCCAGCAGCTCGGAGAGGACAGACAACTATGGCTACACCTTC.

This chain uses TRBV12-3 or TRBV12-4 with TRBJ2-3, with D perhaps matching TRBD2 (7 bases). The germline V and J ends were trimmed by 7 bases and 6 bases, with 20 bases remaining between them. The CDR3 has 15 amino acids. For the CDR3, the DNA is TGTGCCAGCACCAGTCAAGGGGGGGCCGTGGATACGCAGTATTTT. Protein product: CASTSQGGAVDTQYF.

This clonotype was found many times. This chain connects TRBV5-6 to TRBJ2-7, with TRBD2 as a possible D gene (5 bases). Germline CDR1 SGHDT, CDR2 YYEEEE. The length of the CDR3 is 15 residues. Trimming shortened V by 3 bases and J by 0 bases, and 13 bases separated the two germline ends. This chain's CDR3 is CASSSFAGSSYEQYF. The CDR3 region has the DNA TGTGCCAGCAGCTCCTTTGCGGGTAGCTCCTACGAGCAGTACTTC.

This clonotype was seen more than once but under ten times. V is TRBV29-1 and J is TRBJ1-4, with 10 bases identical to TRBD1. CDR3 length: 14 residues. The J segment lost 8 bases and the V segment lost 6 bases, leaving 9 bases of the junction unmatched. CDR1 is SQVTM, CDR2 ANQGSEA, per germline. CDR3 residues: CSVETGGAGEKLFF. Written as DNA, the CDR3 is TGCAGCGTAGAGACAGGGGGCGCGGGGGAAAAACTGTTTTTT.

This clonotype was seen a few times. The V gene is TRBV20-1, the J gene TRBJ2-3; D remains ambiguous. Germline CDR1 reads DFQATT; CDR2 reads SNEGSKA (reference sequence). V was clipped by 5 bases and J by 1 base, with 16 bases between them. This CDR3 has 15 residues. CDR3 nucleotide sequence: TGCAGTGCTCCCCAACCTCGATCCCGCACAGATACGCAGTATTTT. Its translation: CSAPQPRSRTDTQYF.

Here the CDR3 DNA reads TGTGCCAGCAGTTACTCCAGGGGAGGTGGTAATGAAAAACTGTTTTTT. Amino acids: CASSYSRGGGNEKLFF. The chain is built from TRBV6-5 and TRBJ1-4; weak D call: TRBD1 (6 bases). The length of the CDR3 is 16 residues. Germline-derived CDR1 and CDR2 are MNHEY and SVGAGI. The V gene lost 0 bases and the J gene lost 4 bases, with 12 bases spanning the gap.

This clonotype was detected a few times. The chain has TRBV3-1 and TRBJ2-2; weak D call: TRBD2 (6 bases). CDR1 is LGHDT and CDR2 is YNNKEL in the germline V gene (reference sequence). This CDR3 is built from 16 residues. V was pared by 4 bases and J by 1 base, with 13 bases between. The CDR3: CASSLPYSGNTGELFF. As DNA, the CDR3 is TGTGCCAGCAGCCTCCCCTATAGCGGGAACACCGGGGAGCTGTTTTTT.

V is TRBV12-3 or TRBV12-4 and J is TRBJ2-3, with unresolved D. V shed 6 bases and J shed 7 bases, with 11 bases lying between them. The CDR3 consists of 12 residues. CDR3 bases: TGTGCCAGCAGATTGACATTATATACGCAGTATTTT. Its translation is CASRLTLYTQYF.

The genes are TRBV6-5 and TRBJ2-5; D gene ambiguous. The V gene lost 4 bases and the J gene lost 1 base, with 19 bases spanning the gap. Germline CDR1 reads MNHEY; CDR2 reads SVGAGI. CDR3 length equals 17 residues. The CDR3 protein is CASSSPLDWRSQETQYF. The CDR3 DNA sequence: TGTGCCAGCAGTTCCCCGCTAGACTGGCGGAGCCAAGAGACCCAGTACTTC.

A few counts support this clonotype. This rearrangement joins TRBV12-3 or TRBV12-4 to TRBJ1-3; D is unclear. The CDR3 has 14 amino acids. Trimming took 3 bases from V and 5 from J, leaving 11 bases between them. This CDR3 reads CASSLAGGRNTIYF. The CDR3, as DNA: TGTGCCAGCAGTTTGGCCGGTGGGCGAAACACCATATATTTT.

The CDR3 sequence is CASSQDLRNTIYF. DNA of the CDR3: TGTGCCAGCAGCCAAGACCTCCGAAACACCATATATTTT. V is TRBV14 and J is TRBJ1-3; D is undetermined. Germline V gene lookup returns CDR1 SGHDN and CDR2 FVKESK. Between the trimmed V and J ends, which lost 0 bases and 5 bases, there was a span of 5 bases. CDR3 length: 13 residues.

This clonotype was detected only a few times. A much larger clone lies one base from this, so it may be a read error. V is TRBV6-5 and J is TRBJ2-7, with 11 bases that match TRBD1. This CDR3 contains 14 residues. Germline values: CDR1 MNHEY, CDR2 SVGAGI. This CDR3 reads CACSLDRGLYEQYF. The CDR3 region has the DNA TGTGCCTGCAGTTTGGACAGGGGGCTCTACGAGCAGTACTTC.

The chain employs TRBV27 and TRBJ2-1; D tentatively reads TRBD1 or TRBD2 (5 bases each). The tail of the sequence fits TRBJ2-5 better, so the J call may be wrong. The CDR3 spans 15 residues. From germline, CDR1 is MNHEY and CDR2 SMNVEV (reference sequence). The CDR3 nucleotides are TGTGCCAGCAGTTTATCTTGGGGGATCGTGGAGACCCAGTACTTC. It codes for CASSLSWGIVETQYF.

The V gene is TRBV10-3, the J gene TRBJ2-1, with 9 bases fitting TRBD1. This CDR3 comprises 14 residues. The ends lost 5 bases at V and 4 bases at J; junction bases unmatched: 3. CDR1 ENHRY and CDR2 SYGVKD come from the germline V gene. The CDR3 sequence is CAISPGQGYNEQFF. As DNA, the CDR3 is TGTGCCATCAGTCCGGGACAGGGATACAATGAGCAGTTCTTC.

The chain uses TRBV5-1 and TRBJ1-2; D unresolved. The V gene lost 4 bases and the J gene lost 7 bases, with 20 bases spanning the gap. This CDR3 has 15 amino acids. CDR1 and CDR2 (germline): SGHRS, YFSETQ. Here the CDR3 DNA reads TGCGCCAGCAGCCCCCGGCGTGGGGAAGGGTTTGGCTACACCTTC. Translating gives CASSPRRGEGFGYTF.

Turning to this clonotype: Germline is not matched at one junction end, which may reflect a read error. The chain has TRBV12-3 or TRBV12-4 and TRBJ2-3; TRBD2 agrees at 9 bases. CDR3 length: 17 residues. CDR3 coding DNA: TGTGCCAGCAGTTCTTGGGGAGCGGGGGGCGAAACAGATACGGAGTATTTT. Translated, it gives CASSSWGAGGETDTEYF.

This clonotype occurred a few times. The V call is TRBV30, the J call TRBJ1-5; D remains unclear. CDR3 length: 15 amino acids. V gave up 0 bases and J gave up 3 bases, with 12 bases separating them. The germline gives CDR1 GTSNPN, CDR2 SVGIG (reference sequence). Written as DNA, the CDR3 is TGTGCCTGGAGTGTAGAAGGCACCGCCAATCAGCCCCAGCATTTT. Protein product: CAWSVEGTANQPQHF. The full variable domain, with the rest looked up from reference TRBV30 and TRBJ1-5, is SQTIHQWPATLVQPVGSPLSLECTVEGTSNPNLYWYRQAAGRGLQLLFYSVGIGQISSEVPQNLSASRPQDRQFILSSKKLLLSDSGFYLCAWSVEGTANQPQHFGDGTRLSIL.

As concerns this clonotype: One end of the junction is discordant with germline, which a read error may explain. The chain joins TRBV6-6 to TRBJ1-3; no definite D call. Germline values: CDR1 MNHNY, CDR2 SVGAGI (reference sequence). The CDR3 runs to 11 residues. This chain's CDR3 is CASRIGNTVYF. CDR3 DNA: TGTGCCAGCAGAATTGGAAACACCGTATATTTT.

This clonotype was picked up a small number of times. V is TRBV15 and J is TRBJ1-4; the D is unclear. The CDR3 runs to 14 residues. Per the germline V gene, CDR1 is LNHNV and CDR2 is YYDKDF (reference sequence). Trimming took 1 base from V and 8 from J, leaving 11 bases between them. This CDR3 is CATSRGEGEEKLFF. The DNA for the CDR3 is TGTGCCACCAGCAGAGGGGAAGGCGAGGAAAAACTGTTTTTT.